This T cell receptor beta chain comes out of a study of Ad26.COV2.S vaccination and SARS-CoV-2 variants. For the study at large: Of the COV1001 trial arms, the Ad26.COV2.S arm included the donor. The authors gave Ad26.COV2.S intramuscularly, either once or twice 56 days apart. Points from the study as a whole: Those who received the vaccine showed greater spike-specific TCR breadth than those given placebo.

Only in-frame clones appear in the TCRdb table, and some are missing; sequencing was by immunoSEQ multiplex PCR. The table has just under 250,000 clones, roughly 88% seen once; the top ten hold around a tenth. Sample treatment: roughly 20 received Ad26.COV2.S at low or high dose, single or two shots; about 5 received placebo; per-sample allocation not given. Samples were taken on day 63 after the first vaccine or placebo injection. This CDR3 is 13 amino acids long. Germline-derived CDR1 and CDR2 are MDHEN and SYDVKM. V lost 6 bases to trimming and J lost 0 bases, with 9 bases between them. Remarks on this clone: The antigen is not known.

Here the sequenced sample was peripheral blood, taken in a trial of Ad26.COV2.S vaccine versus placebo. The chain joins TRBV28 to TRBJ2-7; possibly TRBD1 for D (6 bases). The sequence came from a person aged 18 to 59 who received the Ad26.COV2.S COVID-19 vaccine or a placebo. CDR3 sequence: CASSQGSSYEQYF. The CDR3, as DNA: TGTGCCAGCAGCCAGGGGAGCTCCTACGAGCAGTACTTC.